This T cell receptor (beta chain) derives from a study of cytomegalovirus exposure and HLA in healthy donors. Study-level points and caveats: In terms of immune exposure information, only CMV serostatus was available. The authors later found TCR association rates varying by HLA locus, with DRB1 most and HLA-C fewest. One variant, a missense change in DCLRE1C, was linked in a later analysis to TCR beta V- and J-gene trimming.

Germline V gene lookup returns CDR1 ENHRY and CDR2 SYGVKD. The V gene lost 3 bases and the J gene lost 7 bases, with 13 bases spanning the gap. This CDR3 is built from 14 residues. In the case of this clone: Its antigen is unidentified.

Primers for the PCR totalled 60 Vbeta and 13 Jbeta. The protocol was immunoSEQ multiplex PCR, while the TCRdb copy is restricted to in-frame clones and leaves out a portion. The data contain under 200,000 clones, 80% to 85% of them singletons. The V gene is TRBV10-3, the J gene TRBJ1-5; D possibly corresponds to TRBD1 (6 bases). Input material: PBMCs. The receptor's source is a boy between 2 and 15 years old in good health and CMV-seronegative. CDR3 loop: CAISEYGGSQPQHF. In DNA form, the CDR3 reads TGTGCCATCAGTGAATATGGGGGCTCCCAGCCCCAGCATTTT.